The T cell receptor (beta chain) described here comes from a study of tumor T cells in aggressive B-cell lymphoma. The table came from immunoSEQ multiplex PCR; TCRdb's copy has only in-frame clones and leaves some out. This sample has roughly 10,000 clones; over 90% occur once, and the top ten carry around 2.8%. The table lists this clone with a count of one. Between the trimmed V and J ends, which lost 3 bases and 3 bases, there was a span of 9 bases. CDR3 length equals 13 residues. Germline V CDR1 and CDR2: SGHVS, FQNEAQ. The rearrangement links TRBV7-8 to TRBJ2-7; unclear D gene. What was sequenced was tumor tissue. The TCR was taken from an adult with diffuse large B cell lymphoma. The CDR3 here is CASSFSVYYEQYF. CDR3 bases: TGTGCCAGCAGCTTTTCGGTTTACTACGAGCAGTACTTC.